What follows are 25 T cell receptor beta chains derived from one specimen sequenced in a study of technical replicates of blood from several donors. Here immunoSEQ multiplex PCR was the method, and the copy in TCRdb shows in-frame clones only, minus some. This sample carries approximately 13,000 clones, around 79% of them seen once, and the ten largest clones take roughly an eighth. The sequenced sample consisted of PBMCs. The receptors here all came from a human donor in good health.

The genes are TRBV5-1 and TRBJ2-2; D might be TRBD1 (6 bases). V was cut by 0 bases and J by 5 bases, with 11 bases left in between. The germline V gene has CDR1 SGHRS and CDR2 YFSETQ. The CDR3 consists of 15 residues. The CDR3 here is CASSLDRAKTGELFF. Here the CDR3 DNA reads TGCGCCAGCAGCTTGGACAGGGCTAAGACCGGGGAGCTGTTTTTT.

This clone occurred a few times. The chain employs TRBV18 and TRBJ1-1; unclear D gene. Trimming left V 5 bases short and J 1 base short, with 8 bases between. CDR1 and CDR2 (germline): KGHSH, LQKENI. The CDR3 has 13 residues. In DNA, the CDR3 is TGTGCCAGCTCAGCGACACCGAACACTGAAGCTTTCTTT. It is translated as CASSATPNTEAFF.

The chain uses TRBV27 and TRBJ2-7; 13 nucleotides match TRBD2. The CDR3 is made up of 17 amino acids. In germline, CDR1 is MNHEY, CDR2 SMNVEV (reference sequence). After removal of 2 bases from V and 5 bases from J, the junction contained 9 bases not matched to a gene. The CDR3 DNA reads TGTGCCAGCAGTTTAACCCGACCGGGACTAGCGGGAAACGAGCAGTACTTC. Residues: CASSLTRPGLAGNEQYF.

The rearrangement uses TRBV5-4 and TRBJ2-5; 10 positions agree with TRBD2. This CDR3 contains 14 residues. J gave up 4 bases and V 0 bases, and 0 bases lay outside the gene matches. Germline lookup yields CDR1 SGHNT and CDR2 YYREEE (reference sequence). The CDR3 bases are TGTGCCAGCAGCTTGGGACTAGCGGGAGAGACCCAGTACTTC. This sequence encodes CASSLGLAGETQYF.

This clone was detected only a few times. CDR3 coding DNA: TGTGCCAGTAGTCCCTGGAACACTGAAGCTTTCTTT. Encoded protein: CASSPWNTEAFF. This chain links TRBV19 with TRBJ1-1; D is ambiguous. The length of the CDR3 is 12 residues. CDR1 LNHDA and CDR2 SQIVND come from the germline V gene (reference sequence). Trimming left V 5 bases short and J 1 base short, with 5 bases between. Full variable domain (outside the CDR3, taken from reference TRBV19 and TRBJ1-1): DGGITQSPKYLFRKEGQNVTLSCEQNLNHDAMYWYRQDPGQGLRLIYYSQIVNDFQKGDIAEGYSVSREKKESFPLTVTSAQKNPTAFYLCASSPWNTEAFFGQGTRLTVV.

The rearrangement joins TRBV30 to TRBJ2-3; 10 bases are a match to TRBD2. Germline assignment: CDR1 GTSNPN and CDR2 SVGIG (reference sequence). With 6 bases clipped from V and 6 bases from J, the junction kept 6 bases outside the gene matches. CDR3 length: 13 residues. The CDR3 nucleotides read TGTGCCTGCGGACTAGCGGCCCCCGATACGCAGTATTTT. Its protein is CACGLAAPDTQYF. Based on the CDR3 plus reference TRBV30 and TRBJ2-3, the full variable domain is SQTIHQWPATLVQPVGSPLSLECTVEGTSNPNLYWYRQAAGRGLQLLFYSVGIGQISSEVPQNLSASRPQDRQFILSSKKLLLSDSGFYLCACGLAAPDTQYFGPGTRLTVL.

CDR3 sequence (DNA): TGTGCCAGCAGCTTAACCCTACACACCGGGGAGCTGTTTTTT. This gives the protein CASSLTLHTGELFF. The rearrangement links TRBV7-3 to TRBJ2-2; D is ambiguous. From germline, CDR1 is SGHTA and CDR2 FQGTGA. The CDR3 runs 14 residues. Trimming stripped 0 bases from V and 3 bases from J, with 5 bases between. Variable domain in full (rest from reference TRBV7-3 and TRBJ2-2): GAGVSQTPSNKVTEKGKYVELRCDPISGHTALYWYRQSLGQGPEFLIYFQGTGAADDSGLPNDRFFAVRPEGSVSTLKIQRTERGDSAVYLCASSLTLHTGELFFGEGSRLTVL.

The chain uses TRBV19 and TRBJ1-1; 9 bases align to TRBD1. This CDR3 comprises 14 residues. Germline V gene lookup returns CDR1 LNHDA and CDR2 SQIVND (reference sequence). The J segment lost 1 base and the V segment lost 5 bases, leaving 2 bases of the junction unmatched. CDR3 loop: CASSWGQGNTEAFF. The CDR3 nucleotides are TGTGCCAGTAGTTGGGGACAGGGGAACACTGAAGCTTTCTTT.

Written as DNA, the CDR3 is TGTGCCAGCAGCCGTGGTAGGGGGTTCGAGGCTTTCTTT. As protein: CASSRGRGFEAFF. The rearrangement links TRBV7-3 to TRBJ1-1, with a tentative D call TRBD1 (6 bases). The germline CDR1 and CDR2 sequences are SGHTA and FQGTGA. The length of the CDR3 is 13 residues. Trimming left V 5 bases short and J 11 bases short, with 18 bases between.

V is TRBV6-5 and J is TRBJ2-7, with D perhaps TRBD1 (6 bases). This CDR3 is 14 amino acids long. CDR1 is MNHEY and CDR2 is SVGAGI in the germline V gene. The V end was cut by 2 bases, the J end by 0 bases, with 8 bases between. The CDR3: CASSYRTASYEQYF. DNA for the CDR3: TGTGCCAGCAGTTACAGGACAGCCTCCTACGAGCAGTACTTC.

This clone appeared a few times. The chain links TRBV2 to TRBJ1-2; TRBD1 agrees at 7 bases. The germline CDR1 and CDR2 sequences are SNHLY and FYNNEI. Unmatched junction bases numbered 11, after V lost 8 bases and J lost 5 bases. The CDR3 sequence is 14 residues long. DNA of the CDR3: TGTGCCAGCCGCAGACAGGGTGGGGAATATGGCTACACCTTC. The encoded protein is CASRRQGGEYGYTF.

J is TRBJ1-3 and V is TRBV6-1; 10 bases fit TRBD1. Looked up from germline, CDR1 is MNHNS and CDR2 is SASEGT. The CDR3 has 16 amino acids. The V segment lost 4 bases and the J segment 3 bases; nucleotides outside the gene matches: 6. The CDR3 spells CASSATGTGVGNTIYF. The CDR3 bases are TGTGCCAGCAGTGCTACCGGGACAGGGGTTGGAAACACCATATATTTT.

The V call is TRBV2, the J call TRBJ2-1, with 8 positions matching TRBD2. The germline V gene encodes CDR1 SNHLY and CDR2 FYNNEI. Germline trimming cut 6 bases from V and 4 bases from J; bases unmatched to any gene: 8. This CDR3 region has 15 residues. The CDR3 spells CASRVGTSDYNEQFF. In DNA, the CDR3 is TGTGCCAGCAGGGTCGGGACTAGTGATTACAATGAGCAGTTCTTC.

This sequence joins TRBV10-1 and TRBJ1-4, with TRBD1 identical over 9 bases. This CDR3 spans 14 amino acids. Germline values: CDR1 WNHNN, CDR2 SYGVQD (reference sequence). J lost 8 bases, V lost 3 bases, and 4 bases had no gene match. In nucleotides, the CDR3 is TGCGCCAGCAGTGAAGGACAGGGGATGGAAAAACTGTTTTTT. Encoded protein: CASSEGQGMEKLFF.

This clone was picked up a small number of times. This chain links TRBV7-8 with TRBJ1-1; D perhaps matches TRBD1 (5 bases). Trimming left V 6 bases short and J 3 bases short, with 11 bases between. Germline assignment: CDR1 SGHVS and CDR2 FQNEAQ. The CDR3 extends over 13 amino acids. The DNA for the CDR3 is TGTGCCAGCAGGACTCAAGGGGACACTGAAGCTTTCTTT. It codes for CASRTQGDTEAFF.

This rearrangement joins TRBV10-3 to TRBJ1-1; D may be TRBD1 (5 bases). CDR1 and CDR2 from the germline V gene are ENHRY and SYGVKD. The CDR3 consists of 11 residues. V was cut by 1 base and J by 10 bases, with 7 bases left in between. CDR3 sequence: CAISEYGGAFF. The CDR3 region has the DNA TGTGCCATCAGTGAGTACGGGGGAGCTTTCTTT.

The J gene is TRBJ2-5, the V gene TRBV29-1; possibly TRBD1 for D (6 bases). Germline V gives CDR1 SQVTM, CDR2 ANQGSEA. The CDR3 runs to 11 residues. V lost 8 bases and J 3 bases, leaving 10 bases between the germline ends. For the CDR3, the DNA is TGCAGCTGTGCAGGGGAAGAGACCCAGTACTTC. It is translated as CSCAGEETQYF.

This chain links TRBV18 with TRBJ2-2, with TRBD1 matching over 9 bases. Germline V gene data show CDR1 as KGHSH and CDR2 as LQKENI. The J segment lost 0 bases and the V segment lost 5 bases, leaving 1 base of the junction unmatched. The CDR3 extends over 15 amino acids. The CDR3 here is CASSRTGANTGELFF. CDR3 nucleotides: TGTGCCAGCTCAAGGACAGGGGCGAACACCGGGGAGCTGTTTTTT. The full variable domain, its missing parts supplied by reference TRBV18 and TRBJ2-2, is NAGVMQNPRHLVRRRGQEARLRCSPMKGHSHVYWYRQLPEEGLKFMVYLQKENIIDESGMPKERFSAEFPKEGPSILRIQQVVRGDSAAYFCASSRTGANTGELFFGEGSRLTVL.

The chain links TRBV5-1 to TRBJ1-1, with 7 bases that match TRBD1. Germline CDR1 and CDR2: SGHRS and YFSETQ. The CDR3 consists of 15 residues. The junction had 6 bases not matched to a gene; V was cut back by 0 bases and J by 4 bases. Written as DNA, the CDR3 is TGCGCCAGCAGCTTGGCACCAGGGGGACTCACTGAAGCTTTCTTT. It translates to CASSLAPGGLTEAFF.

This chain links TRBV19 with TRBJ1-1; 8 nucleotides line up with TRBD1. Germline V lookup: CDR1 LNHDA, CDR2 SQIVND (reference sequence). This CDR3 region has 16 residues. Trimming took 5 bases from V and 3 from J; bases not matched to a gene: 11. The CDR3 reads CASSPQGAGWDTEAFF. The CDR3 DNA reads as TGTGCCAGTAGTCCCCAGGGGGCAGGTTGGGACACTGAAGCTTTCTTT.

The chain is built from TRBV28 and TRBJ1-3; the D gene is possibly TRBD1 (5 bases). The ends were cut back, 8 bases at V and 0 bases at J, with 17 bases in the middle. The CDR3 runs 16 residues. Germline V gene data show CDR1 as MDHEN and CDR2 as SYDVKM. Here the CDR3 reads CASRPWGRDSGNTIYF. The CDR3 nucleotides read TGTGCCAGCCGCCCGTGGGGCAGGGACTCTGGAAACACCATATATTTT. Full variable domain (rest looked up from reference TRBV28 and TRBJ1-3): DVKVTQSSRYLVKRTGEKVFLECVQDMDHENMFWYRQDPGLGLRLIYFSYDVKMKEKGDIPEGYSVSREKKERFSLILESASTNQTSMYLCASRPWGRDSGNTIYFGEGSWLTVV.

This clone came up a few times. The V and J genes are TRBV5-4 and TRBJ1-1, with TRBD1 matching over 7 bases. The CDR3 length is 13 residues. Germline V CDR1 and CDR2: SGHNT, YYREEE (reference sequence). The V segment lost 2 bases and the J segment 4 bases; nucleotides outside the gene matches: 2. CDR3 loop: CASSLQGSTEAFF. DNA for the CDR3: TGTGCCAGCAGCTTACAGGGGAGCACTGAAGCTTTCTTT.

This clone was picked up a small number of times. V usage is TRBV12-2 and J usage is TRBJ1-2; the table gives TRBD1 as D, unverified against the DNA. TRBV12-2 is deemed a pseudogene. This CDR3 is built from 14 residues. In DNA, the CDR3 is TGTGCAAGTCGCTTAGGGCAGATTTTCTATGGCTACACCTTC. It translates to CASRLGQIFYGYTF.

The J gene is TRBJ1-4, the V gene TRBV5-1, with 9 bases aligning to TRBD1. With 3 bases clipped from V and 8 bases from J, the junction kept 11 bases outside the gene matches. Per the germline V gene, CDR1 is SGHRS and CDR2 is YFSETQ. CDR3 size: 16 residues. The CDR3 spells CASSSFVGQGTEKLFF. In DNA form, the CDR3 reads TGCGCCAGCAGCTCTTTTGTGGGACAGGGAACAGAAAAACTGTTTTTT.

This chain connects TRBV19 to TRBJ2-5; 13 positions agree with TRBD2. CDR3 length equals 15 residues. CDR1 is LNHDA, CDR2 SQIVND, per germline (reference sequence). After removal of 5 bases from V and 5 bases from J, the junction contained 5 bases not matched to a gene. CDR3 residues: CASSPGLAGWETQYF. In DNA form, the CDR3 reads TGTGCCAGTAGTCCGGGACTAGCGGGATGGGAGACCCAGTACTTC.